This TCR beta chain was sequenced during a study of blood T cells in healthy people across ages. Whole-study context: Per two T cells, template switching captured roughly one barcoded beta molecule. Study-wide results and limits: A greater number of naive CD4+ cells and higher diversity distinguished long-lived donors from aged donors.

A second roughly 6 to 11 cycle PCR used barcoded and J-beta primers. Every sample returned 3 million or more CDR3-containing paired-end reads. TCRdb reanalysed the 5' RACE reads using MiXCR and keeps one entry per CDR3 protein. Of about 730,000 distinct CDR3 sequences listed, roughly 45% are singletons. The CDR3 is 14 residues long. Trimming removed 3 bases at V and 2 bases at J, with 10 bases between. The germline V gene has CDR1 ENHRY and CDR2 SYGVKD. A remark on this clonotype: Its antigen is as yet unknown.

Each donor supplied approximately 10 milliliters of peripheral blood. The specimen was blood. The chain has TRBV10-3 and TRBJ2-5; possible D gene TRBD1, 6 bases. This receptor was taken from a woman aged 55-75 years in good health. CDR3 in amino acids: CAISEQGRQETQYF. The CDR3 coding sequence is TGTGCCATCAGTGAACAGGGACGGCAAGAGACCCAGTACTTC.